This TCR beta chain derives from a study of blood T cell repertoires in COVID-19 (TCRdb year 2020). About the study as a whole: Collaborator samples came from the United States, Italy and Spain and covered acute and convalescent phases of COVID-19. Deeply sampled blood TCRbeta repertoires from subjects exposed to, actively infected with, or recovered from COVID-19 were included in the dataset. The material from the prospective study consisted of cDNA or gDNA derived from T cells, B-cell-depleted T cells, or PBMCs. The sample metadata nearly always contained a de-identified subject ID, COVID-19 status, age in years and sex. The repertoires were released in a freely available public database meant as a resource for research on the immune response to SARS-CoV-2. Where available, HLA class I and class II types were taken from metadata supplied by the sample provider and were not determined by assay-based typing. Samples were obtained from the ongoing ImmuneRACE study (first 160 participants) and from some 1,200 subjects provided by 6 global collaborators. Broad study findings and their caveats: The quantity of clinical and demographic metadata differed by source and by participant and was supplied without curation.

The germline V gene (reference sequence) yields LNHDA for CDR1 and SQIVND for CDR2. Trimming leaves V shorter by 1 base and J shorter by 3 bases, with the junction holding 2 bases beyond the gene matches. Its CDR3 holds 14 amino acids, cysteine through phenylalanine. Solely the CDR3 DNA is kept, with 42 bases framed from the first base. This clone came up once. No cognate antigen has been identified for it. Base qualities are missing; no much larger clone stands one base away. Collaborating institutions collected whole blood in K2EDTA tubes following their own protocols. Collaborator samples were shipped for TCRbeta analysis as frozen whole blood, isolated PBMCs, or DNA extracted from either sample type. The immunoSEQ Assay, a bias-controlled multiplex PCR, was used to amplify TCRbeta CDR3 regions from genomic DNA. The authors' pipeline ran thus. The number of nucleated cells in each sample was estimated from the amplification of reference gene primers within the assay. Sequence reads were collapsed and filtered to measure the absolute abundance of every unique TCRbeta CDR3 rearrangement. For each sample, productive Simpson clonality was calculated as the square root of Simpson's diversity index across productive rearrangements. TCRdb mirrors the immuneACCESS table, restricted to in-frame sequences. Some clones are absent from its copies; in checked studies, under half trace to an unresolved V gene, and the reason for the others is unknown. V, J and clone size reflect that table, while D and trimming were determined from the DNA. In this sample the table shows roughly 100,000 clones, more than 85% of which occur a single time. The ten largest make up less than 4.5% of the sample.

The sequencing sample was made of peripheral blood. The rearranged chain carries TRBV19 and TRBJ1-2, and 7 bases in between align with TRBD1. The sequence was obtained from a man aged 18 to 30 with acute or convalescent COVID-19. The CDR3 loop reads CASSIAGTDYGYTF. The bases are TGTGCCAGTAGTATAGCCGGGACAGACTATGGCTACACCTTC.